This TCR beta chain is drawn from a study of blood T cell repertoires in COVID-19. About the study: Spain, Italy and the United States supplied samples that represented acute and convalescent COVID-19. PBMCs, B-cell-depleted T cells, or T cells were the source of the cDNA or gDNA that made up the material.

Authors' methods: Reference gene primer amplification gave nucleated cell count estimates. Measured with immunoSEQ multiplex PCR; TCRdb has only the in-frame clones, and not every one. Clonal size and the V and J genes are those of that table, whereas D and trimming came from the DNA. Here the sample spans 20,000 to 25,000 clones, approximately 92% being singletons. Germline-derived CDR1 and CDR2 are LNHDA and SQIVND (reference sequence). CDR3 length equals 16 residues. Trimming removed 1 base from V and 4 bases from J; junction bases left unmatched: 5. V gene TRBV19 combines with J gene TRBJ2-2; 8 positions agree with TRBD1. This receptor was taken from a woman in her 70s with active COVID-19. The sample taken for sequencing was peripheral blood. The CDR3 sequence: CASSIGQGSGTGELFF. The CDR3 DNA is TGTGCCAGTAGTATAGGACAGGGGAGCGGCACCGGGGAGCTGTTTTTT.